The 8 T cell receptor beta chains presented below share a single source sample, sequenced in a study of T cell repertoires in cytomegalovirus infection. These receptors have no known antigen. TCRdb re-derived calls from the reads in MiXCR, one entry per CDR3 protein. The sample lists hundreds of thousands of distinct CDR3 sequences, about 33% occurring once. The starting material was cultured PBMCs, obtained from culture after CMV antigen stimulation. All receptors come from a human donor in good health (CMV status not recorded). Some clones in this sample may be carry-over from other donors' samples.

This chain uses TRBV7-2 with TRBJ2-3, with D perhaps TRBD2 (6 bases). The CDR3 runs 16 residues. V was pared by 2 bases and J by 2 bases, with 14 bases between. Per the germline V gene, CDR1 is SGHTA and CDR2 is FQGNSA. The CDR3 loop is CASSLNLVADTDTQYF. CDR3 sequence (DNA): TGTGCCAGCAGCTTAAATTTGGTAGCGGACACAGATACGCAGTATTTT.

The rearrangement joins TRBV7-6 to TRBJ2-5; maybe TRBD2 (5 bases). The V end lost 2 bases, the J end lost 5 bases, and 9 bases lay between the germline ends. CDR3 length equals 13 residues. Germline CDR1 is SGHVS and CDR2 is FNYEAQ. Here the CDR3 DNA reads TGTGCCAGCAGCTTATCCGGGATGGAGACCCAGTACTTC. This encodes CASSLSGMETQYF.

This clonotype was detected a few times. The chain has TRBV12-3 or TRBV12-4 and TRBJ2-1; 12 nucleotides align to TRBD1. This CDR3 spans 16 amino acids. Trimming cost V 6 bases and J 6 bases; bases outside gene matches: 9. DNA of the CDR3: TGTGCCAGCAGGGGGACAGGGGGCGTCTCGGTCAATGAGCAGTTCTTC. Protein product: CASRGTGGVSVNEQFF.

This clonotype has more than one count but fewer than ten. V and J are TRBV7-2 and TRBJ2-5; 7 bases align to TRBD2. CDR1 is SGHTA and CDR2 is FQGNSA in the germline V gene. Germline trimming cut 2 bases from V and 5 bases from J; bases unmatched to any gene: 5. This CDR3 has 14 residues. This chain's CDR3 is CASSLRLAPETQYF. The DNA of the CDR3 is TGTGCCAGCAGCTTAAGACTAGCTCCCGAGACCCAGTACTTC.

This clonotype was found a few times. V gene TRBV7-2 combines with J gene TRBJ1-1; TRBD1 might be the D (5 bases). V was clipped by 3 bases and J by 3 bases, with 11 bases between them. Germline CDR1 is SGHTA and CDR2 is FQGNSA. CDR3 size: 14 residues. CDR3: CASSLNWGDTEAFF. CDR3 coding DNA: TGTGCCAGCAGCTTGAATTGGGGGGACACTGAAGCTTTCTTT.

This clonotype was picked up a small number of times. The DNA for the CDR3 is TGTGCCAGCAGCAAAGCGGCCGGGAGTCTTGGCTACACCTTC. Translating it yields CASSKAAGSLGYTF. The chain couples TRBV7-9 to TRBJ1-2; D unresolved. Germline-derived CDR1 and CDR2 are SEHNR and FQNEAQ (reference sequence). Trimming left V 5 bases short and J 7 bases short, with 17 bases between. The CDR3 sequence is 14 residues long.

The sample holds one count of this clonotype. V usage is TRBV12-3 or TRBV12-4 and J usage is TRBJ2-1, with D maybe TRBD2 (5 bases). CDR3 length: 14 amino acids. V was clipped by 7 bases and J by 1 base, with 11 bases between them. CDR3 region: CASNTGISYNEQFF. For the CDR3, the DNA is TGTGCCAGCAACACGGGGATTTCCTACAATGAGCAGTTCTTC.

The V gene is TRBV9, the J gene TRBJ2-1; no clear D. CDR1 is SGDLS, CDR2 YYNGEE, per germline. With 0 bases removed from V and 6 bases from J, the gap between germline ends came to 10 bases. This CDR3 spans 14 amino acids. CDR3 protein: CASSVGVSPNEQFF. The CDR3 DNA is TGTGCCAGCAGCGTAGGAGTCTCCCCCAATGAGCAGTTCTTC.